Listed below are T cell receptor beta chains from one sample, sequenced in a study of blood T cell repertoires in COVID-19. Using immunoSEQ multiplex PCR, the repertoire was profiled, and TCRdb retains in-frame clones only, with some absent. The table has approximately 120,000 clones, roughly 90% seen once. Sequencing used peripheral blood. These receptor sequences come from a man over 45 with COVID-19, enrolled during active disease. The CDR3 runs from the conserved cysteine through the conserved F or W. The order of the fields is V gene, J gene, CDR3 protein.

v_call: TRBV15; j_call: TRBJ2-5; cdr3_aa: CATSRTSGSVEETQYF
v_call: TRBV6-5; j_call: TRBJ1-2; cdr3_aa: CASSPGRGNGYTF
v_call: TRBV9; j_call: TRBJ2-1; cdr3_aa: CASSVAVRSYNEQFF
v_call: TRBV18; j_call: TRBJ1-3; cdr3_aa: CASSPTGGSGNTIYF
v_call: TRBV6-4; j_call: TRBJ2-2; cdr3_aa: CASSEGDSGELFF
v_call: TRBV5-4; j_call: TRBJ2-5; cdr3_aa: CASSHGGGETQYF
v_call: TRBV6-5; j_call: TRBJ1-1; cdr3_aa: CATDRGTEAFF
v_call: TRBV2; j_call: TRBJ2-3; cdr3_aa: CASSAQAGTDTQYF
v_call: TRBV4-1; j_call: TRBJ2-7; cdr3_aa: CASSQDPLYEQYF
v_call: TRBV4-3; j_call: TRBJ1-2; cdr3_aa: CASSRDSHYGYTF
v_call: TRBV10-3; j_call: TRBJ1-4; cdr3_aa: CAISDRATNEKLFF
v_call: TRBV29-1; j_call: TRBJ1-2; cdr3_aa: CSVTFESNYGYTF
v_call: TRBV7-3; j_call: TRBJ1-6; cdr3_aa: CASSWDSQSPLHF
v_call: TRBV2; j_call: TRBJ1-2; cdr3_aa: CASSANRASNYGYTF
v_call: TRBV6-5; j_call: TRBJ2-7; cdr3_aa: CASRVAGVAYEQYF
v_call: TRBV5-1; j_call: TRBJ2-1; cdr3_aa: CASSLASGKINEQFF
v_call: TRBV6-5; j_call: TRBJ2-1; cdr3_aa: CASRESPYNEQFF
v_call: TRBV19; j_call: TRBJ1-1; cdr3_aa: CARGPSRDRGGNTEAFF
v_call: TRBV6-1; j_call: TRBJ2-1; cdr3_aa: CASSESVGIGYNEQFF
v_call: TRBV3-1/TRBV3-2; j_call: TRBJ1-1; cdr3_aa: CASSQFRDTPKEAFF
v_call: TRBV3-1/TRBV3-2; j_call: TRBJ1-6; cdr3_aa: CASSNSGTANSPLHF
v_call: TRBV7-2; j_call: TRBJ2-7; cdr3_aa: CASSPGLANYEQYF
v_call: TRBV5-1; j_call: TRBJ1-4; cdr3_aa: CASSNQPGQGNEKLFF
v_call: TRBV27; j_call: TRBJ1-2; cdr3_aa: CASSLPGQGDRGYGYTF
v_call: TRBV19; j_call: TRBJ2-2; cdr3_aa: CASSPSSGTTNTGELFF
v_call: TRBV5-1; j_call: TRBJ2-1; cdr3_aa: CASSLSPDRYNEQFF
v_call: TRBV19; j_call: TRBJ1-4; cdr3_aa: CASSDRGTNEKLFF
v_call: TRBV7-2; j_call: TRBJ2-3; cdr3_aa: CASSRAGVSTDTQYF
v_call: TRBV6-5; j_call: TRBJ1-2; cdr3_aa: CASVWDRSLSGYTF
v_call: TRBV2; j_call: TRBJ2-3; cdr3_aa: CASQSRDRVDTQYF
v_call: TRBV7-2; j_call: TRBJ2-1; cdr3_aa: CASSLFLENEQFF
v_call: TRBV7-9; j_call: TRBJ2-3; cdr3_aa: CASNPLRASPSTDTQYF
v_call: TRBV7-2; j_call: TRBJ2-1; cdr3_aa: CASSPRGLASYNEQFF
v_call: TRBV6-5; j_call: TRBJ1-1; cdr3_aa: CASTPAGTAQAFF
v_call: TRBV3-1/TRBV3-2; j_call: TRBJ1-3; cdr3_aa: CASSQGAPGTVWGNTIYF
v_call: TRBV3-1/TRBV3-2; j_call: TRBJ2-5; cdr3_aa: CASSQLIGPPRGTQYF
v_call: TRBV5-5; j_call: TRBJ2-2; cdr3_aa: CASSLLQANTGELFF
v_call: TRBV28; j_call: TRBJ1-5; cdr3_aa: CAIRREANQPQHF
v_call: TRBV28; j_call: TRBJ2-7; cdr3_aa: CASSPSGDRLGYEQYF
v_call: TRBV7-9; j_call: TRBJ2-1; cdr3_aa: CASSLSTSGILEQFF
v_call: TRBV7-2; j_call: TRBJ1-2; cdr3_aa: CASSLQGDSDYGYTF
v_call: TRBV28; j_call: TRBJ1-2; cdr3_aa: CASSLIPGGGYTF
v_call: TRBV5-1; j_call: TRBJ2-2; cdr3_aa: CASSLQPGLAPLNTGELFF
v_call: TRBV9; j_call: TRBJ1-3; cdr3_aa: CASSVVPDTIYF
v_call: TRBV6-1; j_call: TRBJ2-1; cdr3_aa: CASSDPIGYSGRAPYNEQFF
v_call: TRBV27; j_call: TRBJ2-1; cdr3_aa: CASSLGGTGSNEQFF
v_call: TRBV4-1; j_call: TRBJ1-5; cdr3_aa: CASSQVAGIQPQHF
v_call: TRBV27; j_call: TRBJ1-4; cdr3_aa: CASSRTSAAAPNEKLFF
v_call: TRBV19; j_call: TRBJ2-1; cdr3_aa: CASSIGTGNNEQFF
v_call: TRBV5-1; j_call: TRBJ1-1; cdr3_aa: CASSSSGDGREAFF
v_call: TRBV28; j_call: TRBJ2-7; cdr3_aa: CASRRQGESYEQYF
v_call: TRBV9; j_call: TRBJ2-7; cdr3_aa: CASSVGPDRVYEQYF
v_call: TRBV19; j_call: TRBJ1-6; cdr3_aa: CASRPGQGFNSPLHF
v_call: TRBV27; j_call: TRBJ2-7; cdr3_aa: CASSSAGREQYF